This TCR beta chain was profiled in a study of blood T cell repertoires in COVID-19. Clones were read by immunoSEQ multiplex PCR, and TCRdb kept only the in-frame ones, dropping some. This table has about 130,000 clones, roughly 85% appearing once. The sample consisted of PBMCs or T cells enriched from blood (not recorded which). The clonotype comes from a middle-aged man who had recovered from COVID-19.

The DNA of the CDR3 is TGTGCCAGCAGCGCGACAGGCTTTGAAGCTTTCTTT. It yields the protein CASSATGFEAFF. V and J are TRBV7-2 and TRBJ1-1; weak D call: TRBD1 (6 bases). The ends were cut back, 5 bases at V and 7 bases at J, with 11 bases in the middle. This CDR3 has 12 residues. Germline CDR1 SGHTA, CDR2 FQGNSA.